This T cell receptor (beta chain) is from a study of T-cell memory formation after mild COVID-19. Findings of the study overall: Clones that contracted clustered mainly in CM and EM if CD4+ and in EMRA if CD8+.

Trimming removed 2 bases at V and 1 base at J, with 13 bases between. The length of the CDR3 is 16 residues. Germline CDR1 KGHDR, CDR2 SFDVKD. On this clonotype: Its target is not known.

From the 5' RACE reads, TCRdb called clonotypes with MiXCR, one entry per CDR3 protein. The profile shows about 110,000 distinct CDR3 sequences, around 15% of them singletons. The TCR originated in an adult woman who had mild COVID-19 (a few samples of this study predate the infection). Cell type and time point are not known. The chain joins TRBV24-1 to TRBJ2-5; either TRBD1 or TRBD2 may fit D (7 bases each). Source material: PBMCs or a T cell subset sorted from them (not recorded which). In DNA form, the CDR3 reads TGTGCCACCAGTGATTCGACAGGGAGGGTCCAAGAGACCCAGTACTTC. It translates to CATSDSTGRVQETQYF.